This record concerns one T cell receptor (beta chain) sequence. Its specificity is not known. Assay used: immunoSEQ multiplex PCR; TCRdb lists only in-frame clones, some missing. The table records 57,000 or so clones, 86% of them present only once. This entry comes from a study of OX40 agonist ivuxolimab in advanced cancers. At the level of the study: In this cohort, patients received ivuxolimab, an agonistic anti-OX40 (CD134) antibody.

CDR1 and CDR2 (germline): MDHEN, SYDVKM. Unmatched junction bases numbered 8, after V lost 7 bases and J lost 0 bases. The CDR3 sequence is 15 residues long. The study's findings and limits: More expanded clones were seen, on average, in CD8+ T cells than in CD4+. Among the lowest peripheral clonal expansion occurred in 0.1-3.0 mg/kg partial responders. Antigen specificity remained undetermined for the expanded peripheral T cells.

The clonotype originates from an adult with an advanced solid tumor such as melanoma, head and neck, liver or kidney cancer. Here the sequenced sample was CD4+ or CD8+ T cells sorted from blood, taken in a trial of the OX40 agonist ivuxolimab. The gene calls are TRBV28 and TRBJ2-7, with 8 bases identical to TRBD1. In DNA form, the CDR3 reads TGTGCCAGCACCACCCCCGACAGGGGCTCCTACGAGCAGTACTTC. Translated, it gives CASTTPDRGSYEQYF. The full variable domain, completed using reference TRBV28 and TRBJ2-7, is DVKVTQSSRYLVKRTGEKVFLECVQDMDHENMFWYRQDPGLGLRLIYFSYDVKMKEKGDIPEGYSVSREKKERFSLILESASTNQTSMYLCASTTPDRGSYEQYFGPGTRLTVT.